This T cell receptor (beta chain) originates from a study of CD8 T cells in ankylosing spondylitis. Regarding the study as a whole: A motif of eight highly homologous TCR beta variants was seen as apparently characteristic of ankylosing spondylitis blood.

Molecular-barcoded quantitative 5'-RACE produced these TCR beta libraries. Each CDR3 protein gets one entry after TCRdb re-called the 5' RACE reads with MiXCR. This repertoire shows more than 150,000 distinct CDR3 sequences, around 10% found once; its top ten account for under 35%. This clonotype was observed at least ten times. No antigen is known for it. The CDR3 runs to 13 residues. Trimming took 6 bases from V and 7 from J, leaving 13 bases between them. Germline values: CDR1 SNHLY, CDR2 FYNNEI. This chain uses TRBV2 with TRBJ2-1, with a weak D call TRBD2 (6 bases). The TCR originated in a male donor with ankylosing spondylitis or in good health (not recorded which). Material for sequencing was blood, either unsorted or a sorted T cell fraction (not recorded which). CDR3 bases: TGTGCCAGCAGGGGGGACTCTCTAAATGAGCAGTTCTTC. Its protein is CASRGDSLNEQFF. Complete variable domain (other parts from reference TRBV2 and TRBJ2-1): EPEVTQTPSHQVTQMGQEVILRCVPISNHLYFYWYRQILGQKVEFLVSFYNNEISEKSEIFDDQFSVERPDGSNFTLKIRSTKLEDSAMYFCASRGDSLNEQFFGPGTRLTVL.